This T cell receptor beta chain was profiled in a study of CD8 T cells in ankylosing spondylitis. Overall study findings and caveats: Reports of some motif variants in reactive arthritis synovial fluid and blood predate this one. Seven to nine highly homologous variants formed a TCR beta motif that appeared characteristic of ankylosing spondylitis blood. CD8+ cells made up the disease-linked clones, which were relatively rare in peripheral blood.

A quantitative 5'-RACE method, one with molecular barcodes, was used to make TCR beta libraries. One entry per CDR3 protein, called by TCRdb with MiXCR from the 5' RACE reads. The data contain 750,000 to 850,000 distinct CDR3 sequences, roughly 10% of them singletons. Trimming pared 4 bases from V and 5 bases from J, leaving 14 bases between. This CDR3 is 15 amino acids long. Germline V CDR1 and CDR2: LGHNA, YNFKEQ. Remarks on this clonotype: The antigen is undetermined.

This TCR was sampled from a male donor with ankylosing spondylitis. Sequenced material: blood, either unsorted or a sorted T cell fraction (not recorded which). The rearrangement joins TRBV4-2 to TRBJ2-2; D perhaps matches TRBD1 (6 bases). As DNA, the CDR3 is TGTGCCAGCAGCCGTACGGGACACCAGACCGGGGAGCTGTTTTTT. Translating gives CASSRTGHQTGELFF.